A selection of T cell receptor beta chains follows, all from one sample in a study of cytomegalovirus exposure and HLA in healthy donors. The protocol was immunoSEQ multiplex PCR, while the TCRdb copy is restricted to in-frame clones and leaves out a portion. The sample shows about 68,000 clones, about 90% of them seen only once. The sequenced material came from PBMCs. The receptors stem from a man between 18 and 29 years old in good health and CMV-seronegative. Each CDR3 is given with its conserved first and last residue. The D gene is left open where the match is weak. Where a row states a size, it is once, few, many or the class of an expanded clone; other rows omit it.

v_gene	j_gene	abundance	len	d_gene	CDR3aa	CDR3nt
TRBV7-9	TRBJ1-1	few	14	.	CASSLQGGDTEAFF	TGTGCCAGCAGCTTACAGGGTGGTGACACTGAAGCTTTCTTT
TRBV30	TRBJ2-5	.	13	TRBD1	CAGRTGAGETQYF	TGTGCCGGGCGGACAGGGGCTGGAGAGACCCAGTACTTC
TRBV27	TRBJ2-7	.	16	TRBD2	CASSPWTSGGSVEQYF	TGTGCCAGCAGTCCCTGGACTAGCGGGGGGTCCGTGGAGCAGTACTTC
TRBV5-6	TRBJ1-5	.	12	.	CASSYSNQPQHF	TGTGCCAGCAGCTACTCTAATCAGCCCCAGCATTTT
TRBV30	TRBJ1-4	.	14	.	CAWSGGRGNEKLFF	TGTGCCTGGAGTGGAGGACGGGGAAATGAAAAACTGTTTTTT
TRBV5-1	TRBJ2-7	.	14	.	CASRDSPGIYEQYF	TGCGCCAGCAGAGACTCCCCTGGCATCTACGAGCAGTACTTC
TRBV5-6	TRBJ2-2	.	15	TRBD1	CASSFDDRAAGELFF	TGTGCCAGCAGCTTTGACGACAGGGCGGCCGGGGAGCTGTTTTTT
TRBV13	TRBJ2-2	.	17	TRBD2	CASSLRASGGRTGELFF	TGTGCCAGCAGCTTACGAGCTAGCGGGGGAAGGACCGGGGAGCTGTTTTTT
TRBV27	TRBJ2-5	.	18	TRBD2	CASSLSRLAGGIRETQYF	TGTGCCAGCAGTTTATCCCGGTTAGCGGGAGGAATCAGAGAGACCCAGTACTTC
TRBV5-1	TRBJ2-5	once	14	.	CASSLRDKQETQYF	TGCGCCAGCAGCTTGCGGGACAAACAAGAGACCCAGTACTTC
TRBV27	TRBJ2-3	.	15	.	CASSSLAPRDGTQYF	TGTGCCAGCAGTTCCCTCGCCCCCAGGGATGGTACGCAGTATTTT
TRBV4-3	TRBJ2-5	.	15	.	CASSQDPGQEETQYF	TGCGCCAGCAGCCAAGATCCCGGACAAGAAGAGACCCAGTACTTC
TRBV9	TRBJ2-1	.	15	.	CASSVSPGDYNEQFF	TGTGCCAGCAGCGTATCGCCAGGGGACTACAATGAGCAGTTCTTC
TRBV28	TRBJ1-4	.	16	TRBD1	CASSPNYRDSNEKLFF	TGTGCCAGCAGTCCAAATTACCGGGACAGCAATGAAAAACTGTTTTTT
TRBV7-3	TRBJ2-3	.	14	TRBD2	CASSFGSGSITQYF	TGTGCCAGCAGCTTCGGTAGCGGGAGTATCACGCAGTATTTT
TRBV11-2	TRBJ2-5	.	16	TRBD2	CASSLTYREGLGTQYF	TGTGCCAGCAGCTTAACATACCGGGAGGGCCTGGGGACCCAGTACTTC
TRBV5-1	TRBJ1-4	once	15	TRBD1	CASSLARGFNEKLFF	TGCGCCAGCAGCTTAGCCAGGGGGTTTAATGAAAAACTGTTTTTT
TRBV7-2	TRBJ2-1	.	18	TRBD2	CASSRGVWGREGLHEQFF	TGTGCCAGCAGCCGCGGGGTCTGGGGACGGGAGGGCCTACATGAGCAGTTCTTC
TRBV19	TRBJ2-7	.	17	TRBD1	CASSIKHRDRATYEQYF	TGTGCCAGTAGTATAAAGCACCGGGACAGGGCTACTTACGAGCAGTACTTC
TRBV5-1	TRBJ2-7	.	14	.	CASSLIRSSYEQYF	TGCGCCAGCAGCTTGATTCGGAGCTCCTACGAGCAGTACTTC
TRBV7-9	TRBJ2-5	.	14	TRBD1	CASSRDRSQETQYF	TGTGCCAGCAGCCGGGACAGGAGCCAAGAGACCCAGTACTTC
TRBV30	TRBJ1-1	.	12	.	CAWSGLTGEAFF	TGTGCCTGGAGTGGTCTCACAGGTGAAGCTTTCTTT
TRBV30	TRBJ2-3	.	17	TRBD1	CAWSPLWGRGNADTQYF	TGTGCCTGGAGTCCTTTGTGGGGCAGGGGGAACGCAGATACGCAGTATTTT
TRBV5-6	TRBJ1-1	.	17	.	CASSRGRRGLVNTEAFF	TGTGCCAGCAGCAGGGGACGGCGGGGTTTGGTGAACACTGAAGCTTTCTTT
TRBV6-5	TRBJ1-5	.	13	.	CASSPGVGQPQHF	TGTGCCAGCAGTCCAGGTGTAGGCCAGCCCCAGCATTTT
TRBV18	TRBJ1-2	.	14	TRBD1	CASSETGEIEGYTF	TGTGCCAGCTCAGAAACAGGGGAAATTGAGGGCTACACCTTC
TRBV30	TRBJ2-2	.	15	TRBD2	CAWRIAGVHTGELFF	TGTGCCTGGAGAATAGCGGGAGTTCACACCGGGGAGCTGTTTTTT
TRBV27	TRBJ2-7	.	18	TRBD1	CASSFKIWVQGDVNEQYF	TGTGCCAGCAGTTTCAAAATTTGGGTTCAGGGGGATGTCAACGAGCAGTACTTC
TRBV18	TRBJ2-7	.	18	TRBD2	CASSPQTRGTSGSYEQYF	TGTGCCAGCTCACCACAGACGAGAGGGACTAGCGGGAGTTACGAGCAGTACTTC
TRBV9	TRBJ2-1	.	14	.	CASSVTSSPREQFF	TGTGCCAGCAGCGTAACATCTAGCCCCCGTGAGCAGTTCTTC
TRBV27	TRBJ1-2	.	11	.	CASSTGQGYTF	TGTGCCAGCAGTACCGGACAGGGCTACACCTTC
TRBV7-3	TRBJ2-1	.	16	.	CASSLSFGGNYNEQFF	TGTGCCAGCAGCTTAAGCTTCGGCGGGAACTACAATGAGCAGTTCTTC
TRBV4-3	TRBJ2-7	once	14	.	CASSQDRAPSEQYF	TGCGCCAGCAGCCAAGATAGAGCGCCCTCCGAGCAGTACTTC
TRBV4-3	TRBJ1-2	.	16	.	CASSQDRGENNYGYTF	TGCGCCAGCAGCCAAGATCGGGGTGAAAACAACTATGGCTACACCTTC
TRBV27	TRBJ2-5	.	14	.	CASSFRPRRETQYF	TGTGCCAGCAGTTTCCGACCTAGGAGGGAGACCCAGTACTTC
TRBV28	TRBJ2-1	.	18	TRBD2	CASSSLDSGTKTLNEQFF	TGTGCCAGCAGTTCCCTTGATTCCGGGACTAAGACTCTCAATGAGCAGTTCTTC
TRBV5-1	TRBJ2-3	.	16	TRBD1	CASSFGTGSGLYTQYF	TGCGCCAGCAGCTTTGGGACAGGGTCAGGCCTATATACGCAGTATTTT
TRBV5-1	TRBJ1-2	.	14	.	CASSLEGWEDGYTF	TGCGCCAGCAGCTTGGAGGGGTGGGAAGATGGCTACACCTTC
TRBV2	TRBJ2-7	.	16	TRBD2	CASSAGLAGSRYEQYF	TGTGCCAGCAGTGCGGGACTAGCGGGATCACGCTACGAGCAGTACTTC
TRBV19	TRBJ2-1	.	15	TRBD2	CASSAGLAFYNEQFF	TGTGCCAGTAGTGCGGGACTAGCCTTCTACAATGAGCAGTTCTTC
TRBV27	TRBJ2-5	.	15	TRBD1	CASSSKGARGETQYF	TGTGCCAGCAGTTCCAAGGGGGCCAGGGGAGAGACCCAGTACTTC